The 10 T cell receptor beta chains below come from one sample, sequenced in a study of identical twins. TCRdb processed the 5' RACE reads anew with MiXCR; each CDR3 protein has one entry. The table records fewer than 550,000 distinct CDR3 sequences, over 12% of them present only once. A further study also used this sample, focusing on yellow fever vaccine responses in identical twins.

Sequencing was carried out using CD4+ T cells sorted from blood. These receptors originate from a woman younger than 30 in good health.

This clonotype came up a few times. The chain combines TRBV25-1 with TRBJ2-5, with 9 bases that match TRBD1. CDR3 length: 16 residues. V shed 8 bases and J 0 bases; nucleotides not matched to a gene: 10. Germline CDR1 and CDR2: MGHDK and SYGVNS. The CDR3 region has the DNA TGTGCCAGCTCAACAGGGGGCGCGGGGTACCAAGAGACCCAGTACTTC. Amino acids: CASSTGGAGYQETQYF.

The sample holds many counts of this clonotype. The CDR3, as DNA: TGTGCCAGCACCCGTACAGGGGGCTCTGGAAACACCATATATTTT. Encoded protein: CASTRTGGSGNTIYF. This chain links TRBV9 with TRBJ1-3; 8 bases match TRBD1. Germline assignment: CDR1 SGDLS and CDR2 YYNGEE. V dropped 6 bases and J dropped 0; count of bases not matched to a gene: 5. The CDR3 is made up of 15 amino acids.

The rearrangement uses TRBV24-1 and TRBJ1-1; 9 positions match TRBD1. Germline assignment: CDR1 KGHDR and CDR2 SFDVKD. This CDR3 has 16 amino acids. The ends lost 2 bases at V and 0 bases at J; junction bases unmatched: 3. For the CDR3, the DNA is TGTGCCACCAGTGATTCGCACAGGGGGCTGAACACTGAAGCTTTCTTT. Translation: CATSDSHRGLNTEAFF.

The chain combines TRBV7-9 with TRBJ1-2; possibly TRBD1 for D (6 bases). This CDR3 region has 15 residues. Between the trimmed V and J ends, which lost 5 bases and 4 bases, there was a span of 17 bases. Germline assignment: CDR1 SEHNR and CDR2 FQNEAQ (reference sequence). The CDR3 sequence: CASSESRGGGYGYTF. The CDR3, as DNA: TGTGCCAGCAGCGAAAGCAGGGGTGGGGGCTATGGCTACACCTTC. The variable domain in full, completed from reference TRBV7-9 and TRBJ1-2, reads DTGVSQNPRHKITKRGQNVTFRCDPISEHNRLYWYRQTLGQGPEFLTYFQNEAQLEKSRLLSDRFSAERPKGSFSTLEIQRTEQGDSAMYLCASSESRGGGYGYTFGSGTRLTVV.

The genes are TRBV12-3 or TRBV12-4 and TRBJ2-1, with TRBD2 matching over 9 bases. CDR3 length: 16 amino acids. V trimming: 7 bases; J trimming: 8 bases; junction bases outside the gene matches: 15. CDR3 protein: CASTLLGGPSGDEQFF. The CDR3 DNA sequence: TGTGCCAGCACCTTACTCGGGGGGCCTAGCGGGGATGAGCAGTTCTTC.

This clonotype has only a few counts. The chain employs TRBV19 and TRBJ1-6; D gene uncertain. CDR1 and CDR2 (germline): LNHDA, SQIVND (reference sequence). V lost 3 bases and J lost 7, with 13 bases in between. CDR3 length equals 15 residues. This chain's CDR3 is CASSIPGFENSPLHF. In DNA form, the CDR3 reads TGTGCCAGTAGTATCCCGGGTTTCGAGAATTCACCCCTCCACTTT.

This clonotype was seen a few times. J is TRBJ1-1 and V is TRBV20-1, with D perhaps matching TRBD1 (5 bases). Germline loops: CDR1 DFQATT, CDR2 SNEGSKA (reference sequence). The CDR3 has 13 amino acids. V was shortened by 6 bases and J by 6 bases, with 17 bases between the two germline ends. The chain's CDR3 is CSAPDTLGAEAFF. CDR3 coding DNA: TGCAGTGCACCGGACACCCTGGGGGCTGAAGCTTTCTTT.

This clonotype was found a few times. The CDR3 DNA is TGTGCCAGCAGCTTGACAGGGGGAGTACAAGGGCAGTTCTTC. Amino acids: CASSLTGGVQGQFF. This chain joins TRBV11-3 and TRBJ2-1; TRBD1 matches at 9 bases. This CDR3 contains 14 residues. V trimming: 3 bases; J trimming: 12 bases; junction bases outside the gene matches: 9. The germline CDR1 and CDR2 sequences are SGHNT and YENEEA.

The V call is TRBV6-1, the J call TRBJ2-6, with 7 bases lining up with TRBD2. Germline V gene data show CDR1 as MNHNS and CDR2 as SASEGT. The CDR3 totals 16 residues. With V trimmed by 8 bases and J by 2 bases, 9 bases remained unmatched. The CDR3 reads CASLGEGTTGANVLTF. The CDR3 nucleotides read TGTGCCAGCCTCGGGGAGGGGACTACTGGGGCCAACGTCCTGACTTTC.

The chain carries TRBV20-1 and TRBJ1-1, with D perhaps matching TRBD1 (5 bases). The CDR3 spans 14 residues. The germline V gene has CDR1 DFQATT and CDR2 SNEGSKA (reference sequence). Deletions cut 5 bases from V and 5 bases from J, with 18 bases between. CDR3 DNA sequence: TGCAGTGCTTCCTCCAGGGACCGTGGGACTGAAGCTTTCTTT. The encoded protein is CSASSRDRGTEAFF.